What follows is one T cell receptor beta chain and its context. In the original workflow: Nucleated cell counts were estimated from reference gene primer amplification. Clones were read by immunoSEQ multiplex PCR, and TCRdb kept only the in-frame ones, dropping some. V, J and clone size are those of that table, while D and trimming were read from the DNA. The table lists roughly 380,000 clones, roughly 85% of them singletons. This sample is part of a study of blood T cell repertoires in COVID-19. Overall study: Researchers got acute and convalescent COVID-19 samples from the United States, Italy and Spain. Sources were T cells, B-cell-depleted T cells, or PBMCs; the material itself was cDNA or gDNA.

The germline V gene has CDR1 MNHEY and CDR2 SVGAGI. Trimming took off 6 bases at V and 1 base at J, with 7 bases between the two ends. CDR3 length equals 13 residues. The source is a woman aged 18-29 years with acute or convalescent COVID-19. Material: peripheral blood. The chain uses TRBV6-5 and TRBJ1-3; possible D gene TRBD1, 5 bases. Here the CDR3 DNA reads TGTGCCAGCAGGACAGTTTCTGGAAACACCATATATTTT. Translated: CASRTVSGNTIYF.